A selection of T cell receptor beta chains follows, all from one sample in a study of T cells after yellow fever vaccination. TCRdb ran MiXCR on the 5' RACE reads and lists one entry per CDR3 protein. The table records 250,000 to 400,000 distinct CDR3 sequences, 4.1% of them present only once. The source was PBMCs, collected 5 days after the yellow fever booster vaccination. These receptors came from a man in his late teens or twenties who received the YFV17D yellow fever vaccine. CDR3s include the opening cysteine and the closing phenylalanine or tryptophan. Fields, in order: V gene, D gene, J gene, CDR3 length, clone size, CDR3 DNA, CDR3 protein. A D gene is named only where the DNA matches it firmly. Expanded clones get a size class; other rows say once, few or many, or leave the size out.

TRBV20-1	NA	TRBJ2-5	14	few	TGCAGTGCTCGCCCGGGGGCGAAAGGAGAGACCCAGTACTTC	CSARPGAKGETQYF
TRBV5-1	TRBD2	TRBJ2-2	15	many	TGTGCCAGCAGCTTACCTAGCGGGGGTACCGGGGAGCTGTTTTTT	CASSLPSGGTGELFF
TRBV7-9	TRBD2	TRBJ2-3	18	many	TGTGCCAGCGCCTCCGGGACTAGCGGGGGGGCCATACGAGCTACGCAGTATTTT	CASASGTSGGAIRATQYF
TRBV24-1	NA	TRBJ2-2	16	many	TGTGCCACCAGTGCTTGGACTCCCGCGAACACCGGGGAGCTGTTTTTT	CATSAWTPANTGELFF
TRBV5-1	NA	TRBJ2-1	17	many	TGCGCCAGCAGCTTGGGACCGGGAACAGGGACCCGCAATGAGCAGTTCTTC	CASSLGPGTGTRNEQFF
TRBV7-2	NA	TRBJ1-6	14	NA	TGTGCCAGCAGCTTCATGCATCACGGTTCACCCCTCCACTTT	CASSFMHHGSPLHF
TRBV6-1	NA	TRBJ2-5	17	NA	TGTGCCAGCAGCCCCAGAGAGGACATGATCATGAAAGAGACCCAGTACTTC	CASSPREDMIMKETQYF
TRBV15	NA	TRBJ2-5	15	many	TGTGCCACCAGCAGAGATCGTGGGGGGCAAGAGACCCAGTACTTC	CATSRDRGGQETQYF
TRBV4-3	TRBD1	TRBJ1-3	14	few	TGCGCCAGCAGCCCGGGACAGCAATATGACACCATATATTTT	CASSPGQQYDTIYF
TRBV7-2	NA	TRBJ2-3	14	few	TGTGCCAGCAGCCCCAAGCGGATCACAGATACGCAGTATTTT	CASSPKRITDTQYF
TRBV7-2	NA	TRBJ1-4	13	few	TGTGCCAGCAGCTTAAGCAGGGGAGAAAAACTGTTTTTT	CASSLSRGEKLFF
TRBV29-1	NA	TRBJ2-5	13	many	TGCAGCGTTGAAGGACAGCCTTGGGAGACCCAGTACTTC	CSVEGQPWETQYF
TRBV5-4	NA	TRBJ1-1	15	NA	TGTGCCAGCAGCTTAGGGGGGCCCGACAGGACTGAAGCTTTCTTT	CASSLGGPDRTEAFF
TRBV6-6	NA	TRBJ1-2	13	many	TGTGCCAGTCAGGCGGGCGCGAACTATGGCTACACCTTC	CASQAGANYGYTF
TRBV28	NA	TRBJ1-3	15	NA	TGTGCCAGCAGCCCAGGGGATACCTCTGGAAACACCATATATTTT	CASSPGDTSGNTIYF
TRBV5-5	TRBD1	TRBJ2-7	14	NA	TGTGCCAGCAGCTTCACCGGACAGGGTAGGGAGCAGTACTTC	CASSFTGQGREQYF
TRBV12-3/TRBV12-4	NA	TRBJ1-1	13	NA	TGTGCCAGCAGTTCCCTCGGGACCTTCAACGCTTTCTTT	CASSSLGTFNAFF
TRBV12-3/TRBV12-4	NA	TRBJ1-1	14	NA	TGTGCCAGCAGTTGGAACAGCTGGAACACTGAAGCTTTCTTT	CASSWNSWNTEAFF
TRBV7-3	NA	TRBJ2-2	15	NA	TGTGCCAGCAGCTTACTCCGGGGCCACACCGGGGAGCTGTTTTTT	CASSLLRGHTGELFF
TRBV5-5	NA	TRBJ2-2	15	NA	TGTGCCAGCAGCTTGAGCAGCCGCAACACCGGGGAGCTGTTTTTT	CASSLSSRNTGELFF
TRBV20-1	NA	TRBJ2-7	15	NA	TGCAGTGCCATTCAAAGCGGGACAGGCTCCTACGAGCAGTACTTC	CSAIQSGTGSYEQYF
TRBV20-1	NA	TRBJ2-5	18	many	TGCAGTGCTAGAGTAGCTCGCGGGCTGGCGGGGCGGGGAGAGACCCAGTACTTC	CSARVARGLAGRGETQYF
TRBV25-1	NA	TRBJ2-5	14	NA	TGTGCCAGCAGTGAATTCCAGGGTTTGGAGACCCAGTACTTC	CASSEFQGLETQYF
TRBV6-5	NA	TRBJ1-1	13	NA	TGTGCCAGCAGTTACTCGAACGGGGCTGAAGCTTTCTTT	CASSYSNGAEAFF
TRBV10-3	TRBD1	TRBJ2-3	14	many	TGTGCCATCAAAATGGGACAGGGGGCGGATACGCAGTATTTT	CAIKMGQGADTQYF
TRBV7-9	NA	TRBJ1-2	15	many	TGTGCCAGCAGCTTACATCAGGGGCGTTCGAGTGGCTACACCTTC	CASSLHQGRSSGYTF
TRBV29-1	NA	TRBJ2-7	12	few	TGCAGCACCCGGGCGTCTTCCTACGAGCAGTACTTC	CSTRASSYEQYF
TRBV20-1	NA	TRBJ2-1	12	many	TGCAGCGTATTTGGGTCTTGGGGTGAGCAGTTCTTC	CSVFGSWGEQFF
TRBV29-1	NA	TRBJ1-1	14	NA	TGCAGCGTTGAGGCCACACGTTCGGACACTGAAGCTTTCTTT	CSVEATRSDTEAFF
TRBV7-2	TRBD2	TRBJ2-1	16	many	TGTGCCAGCAGCTTGGGAGGTAGCGGGGGGGCAAATGAGCAGTTCTTC	CASSLGGSGGANEQFF